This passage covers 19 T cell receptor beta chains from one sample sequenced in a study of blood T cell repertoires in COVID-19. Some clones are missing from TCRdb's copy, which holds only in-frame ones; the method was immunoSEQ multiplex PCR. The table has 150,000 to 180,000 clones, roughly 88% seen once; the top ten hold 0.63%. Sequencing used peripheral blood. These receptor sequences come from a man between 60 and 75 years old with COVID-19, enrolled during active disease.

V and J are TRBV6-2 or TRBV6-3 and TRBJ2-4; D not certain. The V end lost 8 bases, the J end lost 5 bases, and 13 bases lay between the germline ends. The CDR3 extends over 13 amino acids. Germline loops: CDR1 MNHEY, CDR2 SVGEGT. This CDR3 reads CASRPGGENIQYF. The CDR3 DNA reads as TGTGCCAGCCGCCCCGGCGGTGAAAACATTCAGTACTTC.

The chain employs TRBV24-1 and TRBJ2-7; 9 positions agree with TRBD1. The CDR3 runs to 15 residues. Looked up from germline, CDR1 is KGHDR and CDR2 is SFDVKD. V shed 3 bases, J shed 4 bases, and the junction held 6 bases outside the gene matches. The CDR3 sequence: CATSDTGTGNYEQYF. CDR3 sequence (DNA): TGTGCCACCAGTGATACCGGGACAGGGAATTACGAGCAGTACTTC.

The CDR3 DNA follows: TGTGCCAGCAGCTCCCGTGACAGCCCTCAGTACTTC. It codes for CASSSRDSPQYF. V gene TRBV11-3 combines with J gene TRBJ2-4, with D tentatively TRBD1 (5 bases). Germline CDR1 and CDR2: SGHNT and YENEEA. V was shortened by 4 bases and J by 12 bases, with 13 bases between the two germline ends. The CDR3 spans 12 residues.

In DNA, the CDR3 is TGTGCCAGCAGCCGGGACAACACAGATACGCAGTATTTT. Amino acid sequence: CASSRDNTDTQYF. This rearrangement joins TRBV7-3 to TRBJ2-3; D is possibly TRBD1 (6 bases). The length of the CDR3 is 13 residues. Trimming shortened V by 5 bases and J by 2 bases, and 8 bases separated the two germline ends. CDR1 is SGHTA and CDR2 is FQGTGA in the germline V gene.

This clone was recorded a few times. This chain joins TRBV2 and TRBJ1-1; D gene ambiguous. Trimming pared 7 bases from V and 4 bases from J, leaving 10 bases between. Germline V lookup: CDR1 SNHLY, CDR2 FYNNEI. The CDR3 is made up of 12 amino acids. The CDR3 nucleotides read TGTGCCAGCACTCCCTTTAGCACTGAAGCTTTCTTT. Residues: CASTPFSTEAFF. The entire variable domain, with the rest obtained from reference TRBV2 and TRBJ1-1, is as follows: EPEVTQTPSHQVTQMGQEVILRCVPISNHLYFYWYRQILGQKVEFLVSFYNNEISEKSEIFDDQFSVERPDGSNFTLKIRSTKLEDSAMYFCASTPFSTEAFFGQGTRLTVV.

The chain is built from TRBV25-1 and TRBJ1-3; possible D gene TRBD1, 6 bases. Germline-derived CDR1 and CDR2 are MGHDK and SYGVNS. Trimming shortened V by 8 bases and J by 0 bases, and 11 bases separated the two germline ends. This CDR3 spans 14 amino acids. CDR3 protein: CASRTDHSGNTIYF. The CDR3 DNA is TGTGCCAGCCGGACAGACCACTCTGGAAACACCATATATTTT.

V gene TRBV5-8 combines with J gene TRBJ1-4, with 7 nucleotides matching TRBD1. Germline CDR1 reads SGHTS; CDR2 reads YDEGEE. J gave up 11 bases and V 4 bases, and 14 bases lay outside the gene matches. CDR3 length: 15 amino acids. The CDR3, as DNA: TGTGCCAGCAGCACAGACAGGGTCGGCAAGGGGAAACTGTTTTTT. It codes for CASSTDRVGKGKLFF.

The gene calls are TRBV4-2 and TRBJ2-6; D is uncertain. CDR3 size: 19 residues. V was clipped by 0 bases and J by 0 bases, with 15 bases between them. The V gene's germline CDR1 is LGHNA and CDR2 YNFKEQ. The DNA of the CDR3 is TGTGCCAGCAGCCAAGACGAGTCAGGTTTCAGCTCTGGGGCCAACGTCCTGACTTTC. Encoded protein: CASSQDESGFSSGANVLTF.

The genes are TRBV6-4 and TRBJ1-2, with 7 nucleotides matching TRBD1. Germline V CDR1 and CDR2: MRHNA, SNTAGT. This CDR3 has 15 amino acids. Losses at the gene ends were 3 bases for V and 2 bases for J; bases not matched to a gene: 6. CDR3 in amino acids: CASSEAGGLNYGYTF. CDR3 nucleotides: TGTGCCAGCAGTGAAGCAGGGGGTTTGAACTATGGCTACACCTTC.

CDR3 residues: CASRTTSGGYNEQFF. The CDR3, as DNA: TGTGCCAGTAGAACTACTAGCGGGGGTTACAATGAGCAGTTCTTC. The chain combines TRBV19 with TRBJ2-1; 11 nucleotides agree with TRBD2. Trimming at V came to 6 bases and at J to 4 bases, leaving 5 bases not matched to a gene. CDR1 and CDR2 (germline): LNHDA, SQIVND (reference sequence). This CDR3 has 15 residues.

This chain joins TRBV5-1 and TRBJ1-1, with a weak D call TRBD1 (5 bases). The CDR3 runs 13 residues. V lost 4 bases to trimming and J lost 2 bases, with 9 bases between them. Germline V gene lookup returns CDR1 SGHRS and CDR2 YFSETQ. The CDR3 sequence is CASSRQTNTEAFF. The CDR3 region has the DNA TGCGCCAGCAGCCGACAGACAAACACTGAAGCTTTCTTT.

In nucleotides, the CDR3 is TGTGCCAGCAGTAGATGGCTAGACTCCTACAATGAGCAGTTCTTC. It encodes CASSRWLDSYNEQFF. The chain uses TRBV3-1 (or the pseudogene TRBV3-2) and TRBJ2-1; D gene uncertain. The germline gives CDR1 LGHDT, CDR2 YNNKEL (reference sequence). V was clipped by 6 bases and J by 0 bases, with 12 bases between them. This CDR3 has 15 amino acids.

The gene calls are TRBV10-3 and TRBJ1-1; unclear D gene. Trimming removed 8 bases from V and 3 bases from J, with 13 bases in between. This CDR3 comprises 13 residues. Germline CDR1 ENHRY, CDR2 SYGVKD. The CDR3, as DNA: TGTGCCATCCACACAGTACCCCACACTGAAGCTTTCTTT. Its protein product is CAIHTVPHTEAFF.

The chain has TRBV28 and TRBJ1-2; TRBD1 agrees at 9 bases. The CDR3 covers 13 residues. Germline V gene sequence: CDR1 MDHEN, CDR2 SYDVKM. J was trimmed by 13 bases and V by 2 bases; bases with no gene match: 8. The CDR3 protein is CASSLGQGFRGTF. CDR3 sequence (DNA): TGTGCCAGCAGTTTAGGACAGGGGTTTCGAGGCACCTTC.

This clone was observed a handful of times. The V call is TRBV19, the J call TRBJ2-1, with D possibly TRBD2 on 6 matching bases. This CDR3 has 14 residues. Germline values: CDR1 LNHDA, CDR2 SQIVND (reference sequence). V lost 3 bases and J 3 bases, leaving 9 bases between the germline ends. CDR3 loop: CASSMTGLYNEQFF. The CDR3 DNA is TGTGCCAGTAGTATGACGGGACTCTACAATGAGCAGTTCTTC.

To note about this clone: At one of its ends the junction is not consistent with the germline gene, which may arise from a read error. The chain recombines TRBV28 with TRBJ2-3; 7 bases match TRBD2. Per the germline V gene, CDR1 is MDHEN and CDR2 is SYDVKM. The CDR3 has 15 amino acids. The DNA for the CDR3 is TGTGCCAGCAGTTTTGGGGGGGGAGGCACGGATACGCAGTATTTT. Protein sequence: CASSFGGGGTDTQYF.

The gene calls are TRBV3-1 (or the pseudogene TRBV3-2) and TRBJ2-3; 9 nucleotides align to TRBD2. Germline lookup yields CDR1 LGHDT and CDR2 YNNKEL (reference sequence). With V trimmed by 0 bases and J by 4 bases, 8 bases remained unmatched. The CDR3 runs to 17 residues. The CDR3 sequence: CASSQDVSGGRADTQYF. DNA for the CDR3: TGTGCCAGCAGCCAAGATGTGAGCGGGGGGAGAGCAGATACGCAGTATTTT.

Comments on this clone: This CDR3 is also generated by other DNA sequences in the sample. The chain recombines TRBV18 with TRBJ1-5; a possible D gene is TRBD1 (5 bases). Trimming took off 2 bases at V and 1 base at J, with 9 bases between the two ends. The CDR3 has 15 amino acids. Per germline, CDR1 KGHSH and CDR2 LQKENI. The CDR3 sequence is CASSPLGQSNQPQHF. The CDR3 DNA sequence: TGTGCCAGCTCACCATTAGGACAAAGCAATCAGCCCCAGCATTTT.

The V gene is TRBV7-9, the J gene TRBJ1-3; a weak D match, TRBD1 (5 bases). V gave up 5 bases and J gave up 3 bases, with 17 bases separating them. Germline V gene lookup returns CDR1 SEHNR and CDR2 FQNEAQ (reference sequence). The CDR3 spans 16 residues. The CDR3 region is CASSRRQQYYGNTIYF. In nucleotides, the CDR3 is TGTGCCAGCAGCCGAAGACAGCAATACTATGGAAACACCATATATTTT.